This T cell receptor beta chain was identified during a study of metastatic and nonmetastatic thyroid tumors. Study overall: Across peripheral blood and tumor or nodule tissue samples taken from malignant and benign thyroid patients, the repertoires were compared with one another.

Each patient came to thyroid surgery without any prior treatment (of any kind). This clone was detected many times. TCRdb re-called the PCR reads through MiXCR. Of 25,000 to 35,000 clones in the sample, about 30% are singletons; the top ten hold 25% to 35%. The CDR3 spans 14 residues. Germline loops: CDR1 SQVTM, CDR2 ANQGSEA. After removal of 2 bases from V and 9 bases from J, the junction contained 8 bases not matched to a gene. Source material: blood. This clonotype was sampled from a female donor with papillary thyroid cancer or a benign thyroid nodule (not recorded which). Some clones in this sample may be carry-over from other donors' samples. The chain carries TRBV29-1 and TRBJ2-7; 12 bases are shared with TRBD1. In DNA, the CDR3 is TGCAGCGTTGAAACCGGGACAGGGGGCGCTGGGCAGTACTTC. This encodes CSVETGTGGAGQYF.